This T cell receptor beta chain was obtained from a study of T cell responses to AZD1222 COVID-19 vaccine (dated by TCRdb to the early 2020s). Broadly, across the study: TCR sequencing covered some 240 trial participants: some 210 given two doses of AZD1222 and about 26 given two doses of MenACWY control vaccine. Trial participants were enrolled into age subgroups of 18-55, 56-69 and 70-plus years, which contained approximately 150, 28 and 58 TCR-sequenced participants, respectively. What the work shows at the level of the full study, not this receptor alone: Reportedly, almost half of the unique spike-specific TCRs recognized epitopes lying outside the regions that are mutated in the B.1.351 and B.1.1.7 variants. Conclusions about previously exposed vaccinees were limited because only six AZD1222 recipients were SARS-CoV-2 seropositive at baseline. After two AZD1222 doses, spike-specific TCR breadth and depth were significantly higher than at day 0 and than in MenACWY recipients. Vaccine-associated CD4 TCRs spanned the whole spike protein, with dominant responses in regions 160-218 and 743-854. Because no day 14 peak-response samples were available, the repertoires could be characterized only after the peak T cell response. Participants were mostly white British and included more females than males, and it was suggested by the authors that clonal diversity may have been underestimated. In the small 56-69-year group, the increase in depth fell short of significance, most likely because of low power.

Trimmed from V: 5 bases; trimmed from J: 0 bases; junction bases lacking a gene match: 7. The germline V gene (reference sequence) gives CDR1 as SEHNR and CDR2 as FQNEAQ. From its cysteine to its phenylalanine, the CDR3 spans 15 amino acids. The retained sequence is limited to the CDR3, 45 bases, with the frame set at the first base. The CDR3 regions of human TCRbeta chains were subjected to immunosequencing. On the study's bioinformatics: TCRs in the repertoires were matched against a reference library of SARS-CoV-2-specific TCRs that had been generated with the MIRA antigen-specificity platform. Breadth was defined as the fraction of unique TCRs that were SARS-CoV-2-associated. Depth was defined as the fraction of total T cells that were SARS-CoV-2-associated. Using the MIRA data, each spike-specific TCR was assigned both to the spike region to which the TCR was reactive and to a CD4 or CD8 class. Log10-transformed breadth and depth values were compared by one-way ANOVA with Sidak's multiple comparisons tests. TCRdb's version of the immuneACCESS table is confined to in-frame rearrangements and falls short of the full clone set. An unresolved V gene accounts for under half of the shortfall where checked; the remainder is of unknown origin. V and J calls and clone size are those listed in that table; D and trimming were worked out from the DNA. The sample table holds 120,000 to 150,000 clones, of which approximately 95% were seen once. Of the sample, approximately 0.96% falls within the top ten clones.

This clone was recorded once. The antigen it recognizes is unknown. No base-level quality is on record; no much larger clone is a single base apart. In the paper's terms, the time point label means: baseline before first vaccination. This sample's treatment or condition label indicates: meningococcal conjugate vaccine given as trial control. Vaccinee samples were obtained from the UK trials COV001 and COV002, which included a single-blind randomized controlled phase 2/3 trial of AZD1222 (ChAdOx1 nCoV-19) in healthy adults. For TCRbeta chain sequencing, PBMC samples were collected from trial participants at day 0 and at day 28 after the second dose.

The receptor was isolated from an adult in good health. In this chain, TRBV7-9 is recombined with TRBJ2-7; 7 nucleotides in the junction match TRBD2. The sample in question was peripheral blood, obtained on day 0 of MenACWY control vaccination. The DNA reads as follows: TGTGCCAGCAGCGAAAGCGGGAAAAACTCCTACGAGCAGTACTTC. This yields the protein CASSESGKNSYEQYF.